This T cell receptor (beta chain) was captured in a study of cytomegalovirus exposure and HLA in healthy donors. Regarding this clone: Its antigen remains unknown.

The PCR employed 60 Vbeta primers together with 13 Jbeta primers. The repertoire was sequenced with immunoSEQ multiplex PCR; TCRdb's copy has only in-frame clones and lacks some. Altogether about 190,000 clones are present, 70% to 80% being singletons, with the ten largest covering roughly 13%. From germline, CDR1 is LGHNA and CDR2 YNFKEQ. The V gene lost 0 bases and the J gene lost 4 bases, with 21 bases spanning the gap. The CDR3 length is 19 residues. Study outcomes and limitations: Previously analyzed data showed that most TCR beta V segments were productive at a frequency of about 87% or about 30%.

The sequenced sample was PBMCs. The sequence was collected from a woman under 40 in good health and CMV-seropositive. The gene calls are TRBV4-2 and TRBJ2-2, with D perhaps matching TRBD1 (7 bases). CDR3 loop: CASSQDIGEAGGGTGELFF. The CDR3, as DNA: TGTGCCAGCAGCCAAGATATAGGGGAGGCAGGGGGAGGCACCGGGGAGCTGTTTTTT.